One and the same sample provided the 17 T cell receptor beta chains below, sequenced in a study of identical twins. Each CDR3 protein gets one entry after TCRdb re-called the 5' RACE reads with MiXCR. The data contain around 550,000 distinct CDR3 sequences, roughly 15% of them singletons. These data are also associated with another study on yellow fever vaccine responses in identical twins.

Sequencing used CD4+ T cells sorted from blood. Every receptor here comes from a woman in her late teens or twenties in good health.

This clonotype was counted only a few times. V is TRBV5-1 and J is TRBJ2-3, with D perhaps TRBD2 (5 bases). The CDR3 sequence is 12 residues long. Germline-derived CDR1 and CDR2 are SGHRS and YFSETQ. Deletions cut 7 bases from V and 2 bases from J, with 8 bases between. CDR3 in amino acids: CASFGNTDTQYF. Written as DNA, the CDR3 is TGCGCCAGCTTCGGGAACACAGATACGCAGTATTTT.

The chain has TRBV15 and TRBJ2-5, with D tentatively TRBD1 or TRBD2 (5 bases each). V lost 1 base and J lost 10, with 13 bases in between. This CDR3 region has 13 residues. CDR1 is LNHNV, CDR2 YYDKDF, per germline (reference sequence). CDR3 amino acids: CATSRAKVGDQYF. In DNA, the CDR3 is TGTGCCACCAGCAGAGCAAAGGTGGGGGACCAGTACTTC.

In this sample, this clonotype turned up a few times. This chain links TRBV6-5 with TRBJ2-7, with no clear D. The V and J ends lost 6 bases and 3 bases respectively, with 6 bases between them. Per the germline V gene, CDR1 is MNHEY and CDR2 is SVGAGI. The CDR3 covers 11 residues. The CDR3 region is CASRRNYEQYF. The CDR3 DNA sequence: TGTGCCAGCAGGAGAAACTACGAGCAGTACTTC.

CDR3 nucleotides: TGTGCCAGCAGCCAAAGACAGGGGAGGGTGAATGAGCAGTTCTTC. This codes for CASSQRQGRVNEQFF. The rearrangement joins TRBV5-6 to TRBJ2-1; tentative D call: TRBD1 (8 bases). The CDR3 loop spans 15 amino acids. The ends were cut back, 4 bases at V and 7 bases at J, with 18 bases in the middle. Germline CDR1 is SGHDT and CDR2 is YYEEEE.

This rearrangement joins TRBV12-3 or TRBV12-4 to TRBJ1-4, with a tentative D call TRBD1 (5 bases). V was cut by 6 bases and J by 5 bases, with 10 bases left in between. The CDR3 is 13 residues long. CDR3 sequence reads: CASSRGQNEKLFF. For the CDR3, the DNA is TGTGCCAGCAGCCGGGGCCAGAATGAAAAACTGTTTTTT.

This clonotype came up a few times. V is TRBV5-5 and J is TRBJ1-5; D is perhaps TRBD1 (5 bases). Trimming removed 0 bases at V and 4 bases at J, with 8 bases between. This CDR3 region has 14 residues. From germline, CDR1 is SGHKS and CDR2 YYEKEE (reference sequence). The CDR3 DNA reads as TGTGCCAGCAGCTTGGGGGGCCTAAATCAGCCCCAGCATTTT. Its translation: CASSLGGLNQPQHF. Together with reference TRBV5-5 and TRBJ1-5, the CDR3 gives the full variable domain: DAGVTQSPTHLIKTRGQQVTLRCSPISGHKSVSWYQQVLGQGPQFIFQYYEKEERGRGNFPDRFSARQFPNYSSELNVNALLLGDSALYLCASSLGGLNQPQHFGDGTRLSIL.

This clonotype was recorded at least ten times. The chain joins TRBV10-3 to TRBJ1-3; D may be TRBD1 (5 bases). Trimming stripped 0 bases from V and 0 bases from J, with 12 bases between. The CDR3 is made up of 17 amino acids. Per germline, CDR1 ENHRY and CDR2 SYGVKD. The CDR3 region has the DNA TGTGCCATCAGTGAGTCCCCAGGGATTTTCTCTGGAAACACCATATATTTT. Translation: CAISESPGIFSGNTIYF.

The rearrangement uses TRBV6-2 or TRBV6-3 and TRBJ2-1; 7 nucleotides match TRBD2. Germline V gives CDR1 MNHEY, CDR2 SVGEGT. The CDR3 loop spans 17 amino acids. The junction had 8 bases not matched to a gene; V was cut back by 0 bases and J by 3 bases. The CDR3 protein is CASSYSMSGIIYNEQFF. In DNA form, the CDR3 reads TGTGCCAGCAGTTACTCTATGAGCGGGATTATCTACAATGAGCAGTTCTTC.

This clonotype came up a few times. The J gene is TRBJ2-2, the V gene TRBV24-1; TRBD1 agrees at 7 bases. Losses at the gene ends were 12 bases for V and 1 base for J; bases not matched to a gene: 4. This CDR3 comprises 13 residues. Germline assignment: CDR1 KGHDR and CDR2 SFDVKD. The CDR3 sequence is CAAQGQNTGELFF. CDR3 DNA sequence: TGTGCCGCACAGGGGCAGAACACCGGGGAGCTGTTTTTT.

This clonotype has a handful of counts. This chain joins TRBV12-3 or TRBV12-4 and TRBJ1-6; TRBD1 might be the D (6 bases). Trimming pared 8 bases from V and 5 bases from J, leaving 13 bases between. CDR3 length equals 14 residues. In nucleotides, the CDR3 is TGTGCCAGCGGGGGCGGTCTTCATAATTCACCCCTCCACTTT. This encodes CASGGGLHNSPLHF.

This sequence joins TRBV5-1 and TRBJ2-4, with 7 positions matching TRBD1. CDR1 SGHRS and CDR2 YFSETQ come from the germline V gene. The CDR3 is made up of 12 amino acids. V shed 4 bases and J 8 bases; nucleotides not matched to a gene: 3. CDR3 sequence: CASSPQGDIQYF. The CDR3 region has the DNA TGCGCCAGCAGCCCCCAGGGGGACATTCAGTACTTC.

The rearrangement uses TRBV5-1 and TRBJ2-1; TRBD2 aligns across 12 bases. This CDR3 spans 15 amino acids. Trimming removed 4 bases from V and 7 bases from J; junction bases left unmatched: 6. Germline-derived CDR1 and CDR2 are SGHRS and YFSETQ. CDR3 amino acids: CASSPAGTSGNEQFF. DNA of the CDR3: TGCGCCAGCAGCCCCGCCGGGACTAGCGGGAATGAGCAGTTCTTC.

This rearrangement joins TRBV11-2 to TRBJ2-3, with 8 bases that match TRBD1. Trimming took 0 bases from V and 1 from J; bases not matched to a gene: 6. Germline assignment: CDR1 SGHAT and CDR2 FQNNGV. CDR3 size: 17 residues. This chain's CDR3 is CASSLDRQDRGTDTQYF. CDR3 in DNA: TGTGCCAGCAGCTTAGATCGTCAGGACAGGGGCACAGATACGCAGTATTTT.

This rearrangement joins TRBV12-3 or TRBV12-4 to TRBJ2-1, with 12 positions matching TRBD2. The junction had 8 bases not matched to a gene; V was cut back by 6 bases and J by 5 bases. The length of the CDR3 is 16 residues. The CDR3 region is CASRPRTSGIHNEQFF. As DNA, the CDR3 is TGTGCCAGCAGACCACGGACTAGCGGGATCCACAATGAGCAGTTCTTC.

The gene calls are TRBV6-5 and TRBJ2-1; 12 nucleotides agree with TRBD2. This CDR3 contains 15 residues. Germline V gene lookup returns CDR1 MNHEY and CDR2 SVGAGI. Unmatched junction bases numbered 1, after V lost 0 bases and J lost 7 bases. Written as DNA, the CDR3 is TGTGCCAGCAGTTACTCCCTAGCGGGAGGGAATGAGCAGTTCTTC. It codes for CASSYSLAGGNEQFF.

The sample holds a few counts of this clonotype. The chain carries TRBV18 and TRBJ1-4, with D unclear. In germline, CDR1 is KGHSH, CDR2 LQKENI. Trimming took off 3 bases at V and 3 bases at J, with 2 bases between the two ends. CDR3 length: 12 residues. The CDR3 spells CASSPPNEKLFF. The DNA of the CDR3 is TGTGCCAGCTCACCGCCTAATGAAAAACTGTTTTTT.

This clonotype was seen a few times. The chain joins TRBV12-3 or TRBV12-4 to TRBJ2-3; D possibly matches TRBD1 or TRBD2 (6 bases each). This CDR3 region has 14 residues. V lost 3 bases and J lost 7, with 14 bases in between. The CDR3 here is CASSFPQGRHTQYF. In DNA, the CDR3 is TGTGCCAGCAGTTTCCCTCAGGGGAGGCATACGCAGTATTTT.